This entry concerns a single T cell receptor (beta chain). Looked up from germline, CDR1 is SEHNR and CDR2 is FQNEAQ (reference sequence). The CDR3 loop spans 12 amino acids. Deletions cut 5 bases from V and 8 bases from J, with 12 bases between. The data derive from a study of blood T cell repertoires in COVID-19. TCRdb's table, derived via immunoSEQ multiplex PCR, lists solely in-frame clones and lacks some. The sample carries some 270,000 clones, approximately 85% recorded once. Sample: PBMCs or T cells enriched from blood (not recorded which). The chain links TRBV7-9 to TRBJ1-2; D uncertain. The receptor comes from a woman in her forties or fifties who had been exposed to COVID-19. This CDR3 is CASSGPSGGYTF. The CDR3 nucleotides are TGTGCCAGCAGCGGCCCCTCCGGGGGCTACACCTTC.